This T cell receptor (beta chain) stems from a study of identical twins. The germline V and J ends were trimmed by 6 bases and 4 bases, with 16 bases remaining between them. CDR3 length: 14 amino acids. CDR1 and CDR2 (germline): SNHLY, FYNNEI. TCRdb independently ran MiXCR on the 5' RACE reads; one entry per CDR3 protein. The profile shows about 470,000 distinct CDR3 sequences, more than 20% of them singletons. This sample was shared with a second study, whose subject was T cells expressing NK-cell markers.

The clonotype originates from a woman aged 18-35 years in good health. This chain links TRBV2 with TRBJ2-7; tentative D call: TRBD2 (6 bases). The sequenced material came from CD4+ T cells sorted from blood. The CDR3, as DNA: TGTGCCAGCAGATTCCTGGTAGGAGGGTACGAGCAGTACTTC. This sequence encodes CASRFLVGGYEQYF.